Below, 5 T cell receptor beta chains from the same sample are listed, as sequenced in a study of T cells in Graves' hyperthyroidism and ophthalmopathy (dated by TCRdb to about 2019). Libraries were prepared through multiplex PCR. Instrument on record: Illumina HiSeq 2000. The TCR beta CDR3 regions were amplified from the RNA transcripts. For the first round of RT-PCR on the TCR CDR3, the HTBI primer set was used together with the Qiagen OneStep RT-PCR kit. Starting from the raw public reads, TCRdb applied fastp trimming at Q25, assembled clones with MiXCR and retained in-frame beta chains. Rows with one shared CDR3 protein collapse into an entry with the most common genes and DNA. This sample lists a few hundred thousand distinct CDR3 sequences; roughly 14% were detected once. Roughly 7.3% of the sample is in the top ten clones. Sequenced: blood. Receptors originate from a young woman with Graves' hyperthyroidism.

This clonotype has a handful of counts. A read error may explain this, as a much larger clone is one base away. The chain links TRBV20-1 to TRBJ2-3, with 7 bases identical to TRBD2. The CDR3 covers 14 residues. The V and J ends lost 5 bases and 6 bases, in that order; junction bases with no gene match: 11. In germline, CDR1 is DFQATT, CDR2 SNEGSKA (reference sequence). In nucleotides, the CDR3 is TGCAGTGCTCGCCAGTGGGAGGGCCTTGATACGCAGTATTTT. The encoded protein is CSARQWEGLDTQYF.

Ten or more counts support this clonotype. The rearrangement links TRBV2 to TRBJ2-1; no clear D gene. CDR1 is SNHLY and CDR2 is FYNNEI in the germline V gene. The V end lost 4 bases, the J end lost 3 bases, and 1 base lay between the germline ends. The CDR3 loop spans 11 amino acids. CDR3 sequence reads: CASSVYNEQFF. CDR3 nucleotide sequence: TGTGCCAGCAGTGTCTACAATGAGCAGTTCTTC. The full variable domain, completed using reference TRBV2 and TRBJ2-1, is EPEVTQTPSHQVTQMGQEVILRCVPISNHLYFYWYRQILGQKVEFLVSFYNNEISEKSEIFDDQFSVERPDGSNFTLKIRSTKLEDSAMYFCASSVYNEQFFGPGTRLTVL.

The chain uses TRBV5-1 and TRBJ1-1; TRBD1 agrees at 8 bases. Per germline, CDR1 SGHRS and CDR2 YFSETQ. The CDR3 runs to 15 residues. The V and J ends lost 4 bases and 7 bases, in that order; junction bases with no gene match: 12. The CDR3 spells CASSPDGQGRDEAFF. The CDR3 DNA reads as TGCGCCAGCAGCCCCGATGGACAGGGTCGGGATGAAGCTTTCTTT. Looking up the rest from reference TRBV5-1 and TRBJ1-1 gives the full variable domain: KAGVTQTPRYLIKTRGQQVTLSCSPISGHRSVSWYQQTPGQGLQFLFEYFSETQRNKGNFPGRFSGRQFSNSRSEMNVSTLELGDSALYLCASSPDGQGRDEAFFGQGTRLTVV.

Ten or more counts support this clonotype. CDR3 sequence: CASSLGVYNEQFF. CDR3 sequence (DNA): TGCGCCAGCAGCTTGGGGGTCTACAATGAGCAGTTCTTC. The rearrangement joins TRBV5-1 to TRBJ2-1, with no clear D. The length of the CDR3 is 13 residues. The V end lost 0 bases, the J end lost 3 bases, and 4 bases lay between the germline ends. The germline CDR1 and CDR2 sequences are SGHRS and YFSETQ.

This chain links TRBV6-6 with TRBJ2-7, with D perhaps TRBD1 (5 bases). CDR1 is MNHNY and CDR2 is SVGAGI in the germline V gene (reference sequence). The CDR3 covers 15 residues. Trimming cost V 0 bases and J 3 bases, with 12 bases left between them. CDR3 amino acids: CASSYSTRGSYEQYF. The CDR3 DNA follows: TGTGCCAGCAGTTACTCAACAAGGGGCAGCTACGAGCAGTACTTC.